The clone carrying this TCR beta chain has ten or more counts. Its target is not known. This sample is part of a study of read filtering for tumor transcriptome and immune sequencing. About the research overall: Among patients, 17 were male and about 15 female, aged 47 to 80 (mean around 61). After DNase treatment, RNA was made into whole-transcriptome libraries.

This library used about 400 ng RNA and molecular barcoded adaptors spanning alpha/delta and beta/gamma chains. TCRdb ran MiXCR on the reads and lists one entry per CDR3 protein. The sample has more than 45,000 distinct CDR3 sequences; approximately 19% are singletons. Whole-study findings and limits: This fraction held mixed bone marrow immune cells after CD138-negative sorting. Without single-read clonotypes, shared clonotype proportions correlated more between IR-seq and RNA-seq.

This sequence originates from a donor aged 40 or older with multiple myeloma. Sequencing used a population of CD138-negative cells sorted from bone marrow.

For the CDR3, the DNA is TGTGCCAGCAGTTTATGGGGCCAGAACACTGAAGCTTTCTTT. This gives the protein CASSLWGQNTEAFF. This sequence joins TRBV12-3 or TRBV12-4 and TRBJ1-1; the D gene is possibly TRBD1 (5 bases). V lost 2 bases and J 1 base, leaving 8 bases between the germline ends. The CDR3 contains 14 residues.